This T cell receptor (beta chain) is from a study of blood T cell repertoires in COVID-19. Looking at the study overall: The United States, Italy and Spain were the sources of the acute and convalescent COVID-19 samples.

Trimming took 6 bases from V and 0 from J; bases not matched to a gene: 9. The CDR3 spans 18 residues. The V gene's germline CDR1 is ENHRY and CDR2 SYGVKD. Using immunoSEQ multiplex PCR, the repertoire was profiled, and TCRdb retains in-frame clones only, with some absent. The sample lists about 160,000 clones, 75% to 90% occurring once. This sequence originates from a human donor in a cohort sampled during active COVID-19. The sample was peripheral blood. This chain joins TRBV10-3 and TRBJ2-2; 11 nucleotides agree with TRBD2. In DNA form, the CDR3 reads TGTGCCATCAGCTTATTGGGACTAGCGGAGTCGAACACCGGGGAGCTGTTTTTT. It yields the protein CAISLLGLAESNTGELFF.